This entry describes one TCR beta chain. Described treatment: oral pan-JAK inhibitor, 5-10 mg twice daily. From alopecia areata patients, lesional scalp punch biopsies and peripheral blood were collected. This entry comes from a study of CD8+ T cells in alopecia areata. Study-wide context: Tofacitinib administration to treated patients was oral, at 5 to 10 mg twice daily.

Following RNA extraction, reverse transcription yielded cDNA that acted as the sequencing template. Sequencing was performed with immunoSEQ multiplex PCR; in TCRdb, only in-frame clones are kept and a portion is missing. The sample includes approximately 200,000 clones, 45% to 65% of them seen just once. Germline V CDR1 and CDR2: SQVTM, ANQGSEA. Trimming removed 6 bases from V and 3 bases from J; junction bases left unmatched: 4. The CDR3 extends over 12 amino acids. The source material was CD4+ T cells sorted from blood, sampled at week 4, from a patient treated with tofacitinib. The chain recombines TRBV29-1 with TRBJ1-1, with 7 nucleotides matching TRBD1. The TCR sequence derives from a human donor with alopecia areata. As DNA, the CDR3 is TGCAGCGTACAGGGGTTGTACACTGAAGCTTTCTTT. It encodes CSVQGLYTEAFF.